This T cell receptor beta chain was sequenced during a study of CD8 T cells in Susac syndrome. Study information: Sequenced Susac syndrome patients included more than five with clinically active disease and eight in remission.

Broader study findings: It was acknowledged by the study that relatively few individuals were included in its TCR sequencing and HLA analysis.

RNA in amounts of roughly 0.5 to 1 ug was reverse transcribed with random hexamers. TCRdb fed the immunoSEQ multiplex PCR reads into MiXCR, producing one record per CDR3 protein. The sample carries under 200,000 distinct CDR3 sequences, around 95% recorded once. In blood CD8+ and CD4+ T cells, TCR beta underwent sequencing. Both CD4+ and CD8+ T cells were negatively isolated, and TEMRA cells underwent FACS enrichment. A note on this clonotype: Its antigen is unknown.

Sequenced: CD4+ T cells from PBMCs. This receptor was identified in a human donor with Susac syndrome.

The CDR3 spells CSVLRGEQFF. Written as DNA, the CDR3 is TGCAGCGTTTTAAGGGGAGAGCAGTTCTTC. The chain has TRBV29-1 and TRBJ2-1; a possible D gene is TRBD1 (5 bases). Germline V lookup: CDR1 SQVTM, CDR2 ANQGSEA. The V and J ends lost 5 bases and 10 bases respectively, with 9 bases between them. CDR3 length equals 10 residues.